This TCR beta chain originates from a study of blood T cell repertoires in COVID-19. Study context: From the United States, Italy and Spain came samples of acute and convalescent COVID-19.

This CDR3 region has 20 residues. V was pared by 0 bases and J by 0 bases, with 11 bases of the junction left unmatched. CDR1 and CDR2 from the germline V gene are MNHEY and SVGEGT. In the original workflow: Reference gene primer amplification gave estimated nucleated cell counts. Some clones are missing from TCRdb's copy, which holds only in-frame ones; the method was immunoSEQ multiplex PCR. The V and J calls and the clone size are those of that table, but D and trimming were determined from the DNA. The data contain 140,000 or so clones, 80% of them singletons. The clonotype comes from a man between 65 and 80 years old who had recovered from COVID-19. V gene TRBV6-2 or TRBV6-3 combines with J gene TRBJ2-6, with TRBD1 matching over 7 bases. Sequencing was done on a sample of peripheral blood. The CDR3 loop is CASSYSIYRGGTSGANVLTF. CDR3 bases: TGTGCCAGCAGTTACTCGATTTACAGGGGTGGAACCTCTGGGGCCAACGTCCTGACTTTC.